The 16 T cell receptor beta chains reported below all come from one sample, sequenced in a study of shared clonotypes between healthy human individuals. The naive CD8 subset, CD45RO-negative cells positively selected for CCR7, excluded terminally differentiated effector memory CD45RA+ cells. Libraries were prepared by immunoSEQ multiplex PCR; TCRdb keeps only in-frame clonotypes and omits some of them. The table includes around 2,000,000 clones, around 96% detected once. Material for sequencing was naive CD8+ T cells sorted from blood. These receptors all come from a man aged 18 to 30 in good health.

The chain has TRBV7-2 and TRBJ1-5; D not certain. CDR1 and CDR2 (germline): SGHTA, FQGNSA. CDR3 size: 12 residues. V shed 5 bases and J shed 8 bases, with 10 bases lying between them. The CDR3 region is CASSGPSEPQHF. The CDR3 DNA reads TGTGCCAGCAGCGGACCAAGCGAGCCCCAGCATTTT. Full variable domain (remainder filled in from reference TRBV7-2 and TRBJ1-5): GAGVSQSPSNKVTEKGKDVELRCDPISGHTALYWYRQSLGQGLEFLIYFQGNSAPDKSGLPSDRFSAERTGGSVSTLTIQRTQQEDSAVYLCASSGPSEPQHFGDGTRLSIL.

The V and J genes are TRBV5-6 and TRBJ2-7, with TRBD1 as a possible D gene (6 bases). Germline loops: CDR1 SGHDT, CDR2 YYEEEE. The CDR3 length is 15 residues. V was trimmed by 1 base and J by 2 bases, leaving 13 bases between them. The CDR3 DNA reads TGTGCCAGCAGCTTGTACAGGGAAGGGGCCTACGAGCAGTACTTC. Encoded protein: CASSLYREGAYEQYF.

This sequence joins TRBV27 and TRBJ1-1; no firm D call. The CDR3 has 14 residues. Trimming left V 6 bases short and J 0 bases short, with 11 bases between. The germline CDR1 and CDR2 sequences are MNHEY and SMNVEV (reference sequence). The CDR3 DNA reads as TGTGCCAGCAGCCCTAGCGGGATGAACACTGAAGCTTTCTTT. Protein: CASSPSGMNTEAFF.

On this clone: The sample carries other DNA sequences with the same CDR3. V is TRBV6-5 and J is TRBJ2-1; TRBD1 might be the D (6 bases). There are 16 residues in the CDR3. Germline CDR1 reads MNHEY; CDR2 reads SVGAGI. V lost 3 bases and J lost 0, with 12 bases in between. CDR3 loop: CASSYSGESSYNEQFF. Here the CDR3 DNA reads TGTGCCAGCAGTTATTCAGGGGAAAGCTCCTACAATGAGCAGTTCTTC.

The CDR3 sequence: CASSAHREATNEKLFF. As DNA, the CDR3 is TGTGCCAGCAGTGCCCACAGGGAGGCAACTAATGAAAAACTGTTTTTT. This rearrangement joins TRBV25-1 to TRBJ1-4; tentative D call: TRBD1 (6 bases). The CDR3 totals 16 residues. Trimming cost V 4 bases and J 0 bases, with 12 bases left between them. Germline V gene lookup returns CDR1 MGHDK and CDR2 SYGVNS.

This rearrangement joins TRBV10-2 to TRBJ2-3, with D possibly TRBD1 on 6 matching bases. V lost 2 bases, J lost 7 bases, and 10 bases lay in between. The CDR3 contains 13 residues. The germline V gene has CDR1 WSHSY and CDR2 SAAADI. This CDR3 is CASSEDRPNTQYF. CDR3 DNA sequence: TGCGCCAGCAGTGAGGACAGGCCGAATACGCAGTATTTT.

The rearrangement joins TRBV27 to TRBJ1-5; unclear D gene. Between the trimmed V and J ends, which lost 0 bases and 6 bases, there was a span of 12 bases. The CDR3 extends over 15 amino acids. Germline V gives CDR1 MNHEY, CDR2 SMNVEV (reference sequence). CDR3 loop: CASSLSGLSGQPQHF. As DNA, the CDR3 is TGTGCCAGCAGTTTATCAGGACTTTCAGGTCAGCCCCAGCATTTT.

The genes are TRBV2 and TRBJ1-1; D perhaps matches TRBD1 (5 bases). There are 16 residues in the CDR3. V lost 7 bases and J 0 bases, leaving 18 bases between the germline ends. Germline loops: CDR1 SNHLY, CDR2 FYNNEI. CDR3 nucleotides: TGTGCCAGCACTTCCGCGGACACGGGGTTGAACACTGAAGCTTTCTTT. This translates into CASTSADTGLNTEAFF.

The J gene is TRBJ2-1, the V gene TRBV7-9; D is possibly TRBD2 (6 bases). The CDR3 covers 14 residues. CDR1 is SEHNR and CDR2 is FQNEAQ in the germline V gene (reference sequence). V lost 5 bases and J lost 4, with 12 bases in between. The CDR3 sequence: CASSPPGVYNEQFF. CDR3 in DNA: TGTGCCAGCAGCCCGCCGGGAGTTTACAATGAGCAGTTCTTC.

This clone was seen only once. CDR3 amino acids: CASWVGGADTQYF. The CDR3 DNA reads as TGTGCCAGCTGGGTGGGGGGTGCAGATACGCAGTATTTT. The J gene is TRBJ2-3, the V gene TRBV5-4; D possibly corresponds to TRBD2 (6 bases). The CDR3 contains 13 residues. Deletions cut 7 bases from V and 4 bases from J, with 13 bases between. Germline CDR1 and CDR2: SGHNT and YYREEE (reference sequence).

This chain's CDR3 is CAFIDRGPYEQYF. The CDR3 DNA follows: TGTGCCTTCATCGACAGGGGGCCCTACGAGCAGTACTTC. The chain links TRBV30 to TRBJ2-7; 10 bases are shared with TRBD1. Losses at the gene ends were 7 bases for V and 2 bases for J; bases not matched to a gene: 5. The CDR3 consists of 13 residues. Germline V lookup: CDR1 GTSNPN, CDR2 SVGIG (reference sequence).

Notes on this clone: Other DNA sequences within the sample encode an identical CDR3. CDR3 protein: CASSLGGSYNEQFF. CDR3 sequence (DNA): TGTGCCAGCAGCTTAGGAGGATCCTACAATGAGCAGTTCTTC. V usage is TRBV5-8 and J usage is TRBJ2-1, with D perhaps matching TRBD2 (5 bases). Germline CDR1 and CDR2: SGHTS and YDEGEE. The CDR3 runs 14 residues. With 2 bases removed from V and 1 base from J, the gap between germline ends came to 7 bases.

J is TRBJ1-5 and V is TRBV28; TRBD1 aligns across 8 bases. V dropped 3 bases and J dropped 0; count of bases not matched to a gene: 10. CDR1 and CDR2 from the germline V gene are MDHEN and SYDVKM. The CDR3 sequence is 18 residues long. The CDR3 DNA is TGTGCCAGCAGTTTGGACAGGGAGAATCCCTATAGCAATCAGCCCCAGCATTTT. Its protein is CASSLDRENPYSNQPQHF.

The chain links TRBV4-2 to TRBJ2-7; 9 bases fit TRBD2. This CDR3 region has 18 residues. CDR1 and CDR2 from the germline V gene are LGHNA and YNFKEQ. The V gene end was trimmed by 0 bases and the J gene end by 0 bases; junction bases not matched to a gene: 9. The CDR3 loop reads CASSQEGLAGSLSYEQYF. For the CDR3, the DNA is TGTGCCAGCAGCCAAGAAGGGCTAGCGGGGAGCCTCTCCTACGAGCAGTACTTC.

The J gene is TRBJ2-7, the V gene TRBV5-4; 9 bases agree with TRBD1. This CDR3 contains 14 residues. From germline, CDR1 is SGHNT and CDR2 YYREEE (reference sequence). The V gene end was trimmed by 2 bases and the J gene end by 4 bases; junction bases not matched to a gene: 4. CDR3 protein: CASSFTGGRYEQYF. Here the CDR3 DNA reads TGTGCCAGCAGCTTTACAGGGGGCCGGTACGAGCAGTACTTC.

This clone was seen only once. Other DNA sequences of this sample code for an identical CDR3. The DNA of the CDR3 is TGTGCCAGCAGCGAGACCCCAGGGGCAACCTACGAGCAGTACTTC. It encodes CASSETPGATYEQYF. The genes are TRBV9 and TRBJ2-7; the D gene is possibly TRBD1 (6 bases). The V and J ends lost 3 bases and 2 bases respectively, with 15 bases between them. Germline lookup yields CDR1 SGDLS and CDR2 YYNGEE. The CDR3 sequence is 15 residues long.